This TCR beta chain came from a study of regulatory T cells in long-lasting Graves disease listed by TCRdb under 2021. The study in broad terms: To count as having persistent Graves' disease, a patient had to have received antithyroid drug treatment for over 5 years with TSH receptor autoantibodies remaining persistently positive. This study used TCR sequencing and RNA sequencing of peripheral blood to compare persistent Graves' disease patients against newly diagnosed Graves' disease patients. The study was registered as a clinical trial and conducted in China. TCR sequencing covered about 13 persistent and approximately 20 newly diagnosed Graves' disease patients, around 33 samples in total. Antithyroid drugs had been taken for approximately 10 years on average by persistent Graves' disease patients in the clinical cohort. Study-level results and caveats: Persistent Graves' disease patients showed lower TCR Shannon entropy and fewer highly expanded clones than newly diagnosed patients, suggesting clonal expansion. Sequencing and analysis were limited to the TCR beta chain. Preferential use of TRBV28, TRBJ1-2 and TRBJ2-5 was observed in persistent disease, whereas TRBV20-1 and TRBJ2-1 were favored in newly diagnosed disease. Peripheral blood alone was examined, since thyroid tissue, which constituted the primary lesion, could not be accessed. Persistent patients shared more public clonotypes among themselves (around 2,500) than newly diagnosed patients did (roughly 920). As a limitation, the authors acknowledged that the small sample size may reduce accuracy.

The count of this clonotype is one. The antigen it recognizes is unknown. This may be a read error, as it is one base from a much larger clone. To prepare the library, multiplex PCR was applied. TCRdb lists the instrument as Illumina HiSeq 4000. CDR3 regions were amplified by Arm-PCR with iRepertoire HTBI primers to construct TCR beta libraries. PCR products were gel purified before sequencing. On the authors' methods: A total of around 66 TRBV and more than twelve TRBJ segments were identified across samples and were used for gene usage analysis of CDR3 amino acid clonotypes. COPE and FqMerger were used to merge the filtered high-quality paired reads into contigs. BLAST was used to align contigs to IMGT TRBV, TRBD and TRBJ reference genes, with CDR3 defined following IMGT. Any clonotype with a frequency above 0.1% was classified as a highly expanded clone. Repertoire diversity was measured by Shannon entropy, and V-J evenness by the Gini coefficient. A clonotype was considered public if more than one individual shared it. Through fastp at Q25 and MiXCR, TCRdb rebuilt clones from the public reads, retaining in-frame beta chains. Merged by CDR3 protein, the rows form single entries marked with the most common genes and DNA. The V and J calls reflect TCRdb's pipeline rather than the authors' work. The sample records almost 350,000 distinct CDR3 sequences, around 20% of which are singletons. 29% of the sample rests with the top ten.

The time point label here, explained by the study, means: persistent/refractory GD, antithyroid drugs over 5 years with positive TRAb. For both TCR sequencing and RNA sequencing, RNA was extracted from PBMCs in TRIzol. Graves' disease was diagnosed according to American Thyroid Association guidelines. Patients were recruited from an endocrinology department in Xi'an, China. From each patient, around 8.3 milliliters of peripheral blood was collected into an EDTA anticoagulant tube. Ficoll Paque Plus density gradient separation was used to isolate PBMCs, and no additional T cell sorting was done. An Agilent 2100 Bioanalyzer and agarose gel were used to assess RNA quality, and a NanoDrop 2000 was used to measure RNA concentration. Taken from the germline V gene, the CDR1 and CDR2 loops are ENHRY and SYGVKD. Counted from cysteine to phenylalanine, this CDR3 has 17 amino acids. CDR3 DNA only is kept here, 51 bases in frame from base 1. The V end gives up 5 bases and the J end 3 bases, leaving 11 bases in the junction not matched to a gene.

The chain links TRBV10-3 with TRBJ2-4, and 9 junction bases match TRBD1. The material sequenced was peripheral blood mononuclear cells (PBMCs), taken when the disease was refractory, from a patient treated with antithyroid drugs. This receptor was obtained from a female donor with Graves disease. The nucleotide sequence reads TGTGCCATCAGTTTATGGACAGGGGACGTTGGCAAAAACATTCAGTACTTC. Translated, it gives CAISLWTGDVGKNIQYF.